A single sample gave rise to the 21 T cell receptor beta chains below, sequenced in a study of OX40 agonist ivuxolimab in advanced cancers. Some clones are missing from TCRdb's copy, which holds only in-frame ones; the method was immunoSEQ multiplex PCR. The sample has 40,000 to 60,000 clones; about nine tenths are singletons. The material was CD4+ or CD8+ T cells sorted from blood, obtained in a trial of the OX40 agonist ivuxolimab. The receptor set was obtained from an adult with an advanced solid tumor such as melanoma, head and neck, liver or kidney cancer.

This chain connects TRBV6-6 to TRBJ1-1, with D possibly TRBD1 on 5 matching bases. The CDR3 length is 15 residues. The germline V gene has CDR1 MNHNY and CDR2 SVGAGI (reference sequence). V was shortened by 6 bases and J by 6 bases, with 20 bases between the two germline ends. This CDR3 is CASSLSGELSPEAFF. Written as DNA, the CDR3 is TGTGCCAGCAGCCTCTCGGGGGAGCTCAGCCCTGAAGCTTTCTTT.

V gene TRBV5-1 combines with J gene TRBJ1-5; the D is unclear. The CDR3 consists of 15 residues. V was trimmed by 0 bases and J by 2 bases, leaving 9 bases between them. CDR1 is SGHRS, CDR2 YFSETQ, per germline. The CDR3 DNA is TGCGCCAGCAGCTTGGATGGCGGGGGCAATCAGCCCCAGCATTTT. Residues: CASSLDGGGNQPQHF.

The chain carries TRBV28 and TRBJ2-1; D is perhaps TRBD1 (5 bases). Trimming removed 4 bases from V and 12 bases from J, with 19 bases in between. This CDR3 region has 14 residues. In germline, CDR1 is MDHEN, CDR2 SYDVKM. CDR3 in amino acids: CASSSPRQLRWQFF. The CDR3 DNA reads TGTGCCAGCAGTTCCCCGAGACAGTTGAGGTGGCAGTTCTTC.

This clone was detected once. The rearrangement uses TRBV6-6 and TRBJ1-2; tentative D call: TRBD1 (6 bases). Germline CDR1 MNHNY, CDR2 SVGAGI (reference sequence). Trimming removed 5 bases at V and 5 bases at J, with 15 bases between. CDR3 length equals 14 residues. CDR3 bases: TGTGCCAGCAGTAATGAAAGGACAGTGTATGGCTACACCTTC. This gives the protein CASSNERTVYGYTF.

V usage is TRBV2 and J usage is TRBJ2-5, with no clear D. Trimming pared 6 bases from V and 2 bases from J, leaving 10 bases between. The CDR3 runs to 13 residues. Germline values: CDR1 SNHLY, CDR2 FYNNEI. The CDR3 sequence: CASSRHEQETQYF. CDR3 coding DNA: TGTGCCAGCAGCAGACACGAGCAAGAGACCCAGTACTTC. The variable domain in full, with the rest retrieved from reference TRBV2 and TRBJ2-5, is EPEVTQTPSHQVTQMGQEVILRCVPISNHLYFYWYRQILGQKVEFLVSFYNNEISEKSEIFDDQFSVERPDGSNFTLKIRSTKLEDSAMYFCASSRHEQETQYFGPGTRLLVL.

The V call is TRBV6-4, the J call TRBJ1-3; the D is unclear. The CDR3 spans 13 residues. Per the germline V gene, CDR1 is MRHNA and CDR2 is SNTAGT. Trimming stripped 5 bases from V and 3 bases from J, with 8 bases between. CDR3 coding DNA: TGTGCCAGCAGTTCTGGGAATGGAAACACCATATATTTT. Its protein product is CASSSGNGNTIYF.

V usage is TRBV5-1 and J usage is TRBJ2-3, with TRBD2 matching 10 bases. The CDR3 extends over 19 amino acids. Unmatched junction bases numbered 13, after V lost 3 bases and J lost 0 bases. CDR1 is SGHRS, CDR2 YFSETQ, per germline. CDR3: CASSSGLALGGPSTDTQYF. CDR3 coding DNA: TGCGCCAGCAGCTCGGGACTAGCGTTGGGGGGGCCTAGCACAGATACGCAGTATTTT. Drawing the rest from reference TRBV5-1 and TRBJ2-3, the complete variable domain is KAGVTQTPRYLIKTRGQQVTLSCSPISGHRSVSWYQQTPGQGLQFLFEYFSETQRNKGNFPGRFSGRQFSNSRSEMNVSTLELGDSALYLCASSSGLALGGPSTDTQYFGPGTRLTVL.

This chain connects TRBV2 to TRBJ2-5, with 8 nucleotides matching TRBD1. Germline CDR1 reads SNHLY; CDR2 reads FYNNEI. The CDR3 extends over 14 amino acids. The ends lost 11 bases at V and 2 bases at J; junction bases unmatched: 10. This CDR3 is CAGTSNRGQETQYF. DNA for the CDR3: TGTGCCGGGACTTCTAACAGGGGGCAAGAGACCCAGTACTTC.

The CDR3 spells CASSLARGGTTNEKLFF. The CDR3 coding sequence is TGTGCCAGCAGCTTGGCCCGTGGGGGAACAACTAATGAAAAACTGTTTTTT. The J gene is TRBJ1-4, the V gene TRBV5-4, with D maybe TRBD1 (5 bases). Trimming removed 0 bases from V and 0 bases from J, with 12 bases in between. Germline V CDR1 and CDR2: SGHNT, YYREEE (reference sequence). This CDR3 contains 17 residues.

The chain is built from TRBV6-1 and TRBJ2-3; D possibly matches TRBD1 or TRBD2 (6 bases each). CDR1 is MNHNS, CDR2 SASEGT, per germline. This CDR3 has 15 residues. V shed 6 bases and J shed 5 bases, with 18 bases lying between them. The CDR3 coding sequence is TGTGCCAGCAGCGTGACAGGTCGGGGACTAGATACGCAGTATTTT. Its translation: CASSVTGRGLDTQYF.

V gene TRBV6-5 combines with J gene TRBJ2-1, with D perhaps TRBD2 (6 bases). In germline, CDR1 is MNHEY, CDR2 SVGAGI. The V and J ends lost 2 bases and 7 bases respectively, with 9 bases between them. The CDR3 consists of 13 residues. The CDR3 protein is CASSYRLANEQFF. CDR3 in DNA: TGTGCCAGCAGTTACCGGCTAGCGAATGAGCAGTTCTTC.

The chain combines TRBV19 with TRBJ1-2, with D maybe TRBD1 (6 bases). This CDR3 is built from 15 residues. V lost 4 bases to trimming and J lost 7 bases, with 19 bases between them. CDR1 and CDR2 from the germline V gene are LNHDA and SQIVND (reference sequence). The CDR3 is CASSTLSGGRGGYTF. CDR3 sequence (DNA): TGTGCCAGTAGTACCTTAAGCGGGGGGCGAGGTGGCTACACCTTC.

This chain connects TRBV5-1 to TRBJ2-3; D is unclear. The CDR3 runs to 14 residues. With 0 bases removed from V and 6 bases from J, the gap between germline ends came to 11 bases. Germline CDR1 and CDR2: SGHRS and YFSETQ. The CDR3 sequence is CASSLVPGLDTQYF. As DNA, the CDR3 is TGCGCCAGCAGCTTGGTTCCAGGTCTTGATACGCAGTATTTT.

The chain uses TRBV6-4 and TRBJ1-2; 9 bases match TRBD1. The germline CDR1 and CDR2 sequences are MRHNA and SNTAGT. V was pared by 6 bases and J by 8 bases, with 13 bases of the junction left unmatched. The CDR3 loop spans 15 amino acids. Here the CDR3 reads CASSPFEGQGNGYTF. The CDR3 DNA reads as TGTGCCAGCAGCCCTTTCGAGGGACAGGGTAACGGCTACACCTTC.

CDR3 nucleotide sequence: TGTGCCAGCTGGGGGGCGGGGTACAATGAGCAGTTCTTC. This gives the protein CASWGAGYNEQFF. The rearrangement joins TRBV13 to TRBJ2-1; D is tentatively TRBD1 or TRBD2 (6 bases each). This CDR3 region has 13 residues. Germline CDR1 PRHDT, CDR2 FYEKMQ (reference sequence). V shed 8 bases and J shed 4 bases, with 12 bases lying between them.

The chain combines TRBV7-2 with TRBJ2-5, with 14 bases that match TRBD2. This CDR3 is 17 amino acids long. V lost 5 bases, J lost 4 bases, and 9 bases stayed unmatched. Germline CDR1 is SGHTA and CDR2 is FQGNSA. CDR3 nucleotide sequence: TGTGCCAGCAGCATCCCCGGGACTAGCGGGAGTGTAGAGACCCAGTACTTC. Encoded protein: CASSIPGTSGSVETQYF. Complete variable domain (other parts from reference TRBV7-2 and TRBJ2-5): GAGVSQSPSNKVTEKGKDVELRCDPISGHTALYWYRQSLGQGLEFLIYFQGNSAPDKSGLPSDRFSAERTGGSVSTLTIQRTQQEDSAVYLCASSIPGTSGSVETQYFGPGTRLLVL.

The table lists this clone with a count of one. The chain combines TRBV5-4 with TRBJ2-7; 8 nucleotides agree with TRBD2. The CDR3 spans 15 residues. J was trimmed by 3 bases and V by 4 bases; bases with no gene match: 9. Germline V CDR1 and CDR2: SGHNT, YYREEE (reference sequence). This CDR3 is CASSGSGSPNYEQYF. The CDR3 region has the DNA TGTGCCAGCAGCGGCAGCGGGAGCCCGAACTACGAGCAGTACTTC.

In DNA, the CDR3 is TGTGCCAGCAGCGTAGGGCTGGGGGACTCTGGAAACACCATATATTTT. Translated, it gives CASSVGLGDSGNTIYF. The chain uses TRBV9 and TRBJ1-3; possibly TRBD1 for D (5 bases). The CDR3 is 16 amino acids. Germline-derived CDR1 and CDR2 are SGDLS and YYNGEE. The ends were cut back, 0 bases at V and 0 bases at J, with 10 bases in the middle.

The V and J genes are TRBV2 and TRBJ2-7, with 8 bases aligning to TRBD1. The CDR3 is 16 residues long. Losses at the gene ends were 6 bases for V and 4 bases for J; bases not matched to a gene: 14. From germline, CDR1 is SNHLY and CDR2 FYNNEI. CDR3 protein: CASRPPGTGVGYEQYF. The DNA for the CDR3 is TGTGCCAGCAGACCTCCAGGGACAGGTGTAGGTTACGAGCAGTACTTC. Based on the CDR3 plus reference TRBV2 and TRBJ2-7, the full variable domain is EPEVTQTPSHQVTQMGQEVILRCVPISNHLYFYWYRQILGQKVEFLVSFYNNEISEKSEIFDDQFSVERPDGSNFTLKIRSTKLEDSAMYFCASRPPGTGVGYEQYFGPGTRLTVT.

V is TRBV27 and J is TRBJ2-7; TRBD1 agrees at 9 bases. J gave up 5 bases and V 2 bases, and 10 bases lay outside the gene matches. There are 16 residues in the CDR3. Germline lookup yields CDR1 MNHEY and CDR2 SMNVEV (reference sequence). CDR3 bases: TGTGCCAGCAGTTTAAGGGACAGGGATCGGTACCACGAGCAGTACTTC. Translation gives CASSLRDRDRYHEQYF.

V usage is TRBV10-2 and J usage is TRBJ2-3; D is perhaps TRBD2 (5 bases). The CDR3 totals 11 residues. CDR1 and CDR2 (germline): WSHSY, SAAADI. Trimming shortened V by 2 bases and J by 12 bases, and 9 bases separated the two germline ends. CDR3 in DNA: TGCGCCAGCAGTGAGACTAGTAGACAGTATTTT. It encodes CASSETSRQYF.